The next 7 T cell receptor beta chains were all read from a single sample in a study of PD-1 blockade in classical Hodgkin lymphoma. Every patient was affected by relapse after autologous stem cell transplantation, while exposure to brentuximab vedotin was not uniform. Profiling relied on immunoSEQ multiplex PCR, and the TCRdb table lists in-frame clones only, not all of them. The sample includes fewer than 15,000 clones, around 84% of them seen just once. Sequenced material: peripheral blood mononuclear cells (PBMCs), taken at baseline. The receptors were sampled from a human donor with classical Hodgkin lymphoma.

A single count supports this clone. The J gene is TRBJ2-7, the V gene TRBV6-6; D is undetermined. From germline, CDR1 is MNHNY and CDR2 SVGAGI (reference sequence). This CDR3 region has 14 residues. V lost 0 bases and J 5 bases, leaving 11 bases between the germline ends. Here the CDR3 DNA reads TGTGCCAGCAGTTACTCGGCCTTTGGGCACGAGCAGTACTTC. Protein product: CASSYSAFGHEQYF.

The CDR3 region is CASSFLLAGGPYNEQFF. CDR3 sequence (DNA): TGTGCCAGCAGCTTCCTCTTAGCGGGAGGACCCTACAATGAGCAGTTCTTC. The gene calls are TRBV7-6 and TRBJ2-1, with TRBD2 matching 10 bases. Germline CDR1 is SGHVS and CDR2 is FNYEAQ. V shed 3 bases, J shed 2 bases, and the junction held 7 bases outside the gene matches. The CDR3 extends over 17 amino acids.

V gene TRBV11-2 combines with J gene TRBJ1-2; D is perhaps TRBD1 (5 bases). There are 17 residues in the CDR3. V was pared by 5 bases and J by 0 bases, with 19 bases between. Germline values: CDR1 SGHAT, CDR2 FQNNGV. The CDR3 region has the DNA TGTGCCAGCAGCGTATCCGGGACGTACTATTCTAACTATGGCTACACCTTC. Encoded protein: CASSVSGTYYSNYGYTF.

The CDR3 here is CASSRALAGAYEQYF. CDR3 DNA sequence: TGCGCCAGCAGCAGAGCGTTAGCGGGAGCCTACGAGCAGTACTTC. The V and J genes are TRBV1 and TRBJ2-7; TRBD2 is taken as the D call from the table, unchecked against the DNA. TRBV1 corresponds to a pseudogene. This CDR3 has 15 residues.

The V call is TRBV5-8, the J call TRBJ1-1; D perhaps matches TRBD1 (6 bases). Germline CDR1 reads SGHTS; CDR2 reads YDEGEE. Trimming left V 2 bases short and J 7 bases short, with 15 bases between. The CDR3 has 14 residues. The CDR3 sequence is CASSLDRPLGEAFF. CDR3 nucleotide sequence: TGTGCCAGCAGCTTAGACAGGCCGTTGGGTGAAGCTTTCTTT.

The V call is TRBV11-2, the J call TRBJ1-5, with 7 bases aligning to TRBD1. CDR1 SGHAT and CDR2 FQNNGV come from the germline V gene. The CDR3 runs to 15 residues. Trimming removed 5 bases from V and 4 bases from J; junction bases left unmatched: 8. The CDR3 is CASSRRTGDNQPQHF. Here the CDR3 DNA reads TGTGCCAGCAGCCGCAGGACAGGTGATAATCAGCCCCAGCATTTT.

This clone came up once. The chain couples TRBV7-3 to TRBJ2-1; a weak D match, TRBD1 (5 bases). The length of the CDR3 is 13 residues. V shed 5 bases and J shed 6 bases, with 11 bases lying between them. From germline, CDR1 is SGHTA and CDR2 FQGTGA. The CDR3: CASSPKGANEQFF. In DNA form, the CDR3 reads TGTGCCAGCAGCCCCAAAGGGGCCAATGAGCAGTTCTTC.